What follows are 30 T cell receptor beta chains derived from one specimen sequenced in a study of OX40 agonist ivuxolimab in advanced cancers. The data were produced by immunoSEQ multiplex PCR, yet TCRdb's version contains in-frame clones alone and is incomplete. The sample records tens of thousands of clones, around three quarters being singletons. The source material was CD4+ or CD8+ T cells sorted from blood, sampled in a trial of the OX40 agonist ivuxolimab. The source of these receptors is an adult with an advanced solid tumor such as melanoma, head and neck, liver or kidney cancer.

This chain joins TRBV4-1 and TRBJ1-2; possible D gene TRBD1, 6 bases. Germline assignment: CDR1 MGHRA and CDR2 YSYEKL. The CDR3 extends over 15 amino acids. Trimming took off 2 bases at V and 4 bases at J, with 14 bases between the two ends. This CDR3 reads CASSQSTGRRYGYTF. The CDR3 bases are TGCGCCAGCAGCCAATCGACAGGCCGACGCTATGGCTACACCTTC.

J is TRBJ2-1 and V is TRBV7-6; 11 nucleotides agree with TRBD2. The germline V gene encodes CDR1 SGHVS and CDR2 FNYEAQ. This CDR3 is 16 amino acids long. V lost 5 bases to trimming and J lost 2 bases; unmatched junction nucleotides: 5. CDR3 sequence reads: CASSRIAGGTYNEQFF. The CDR3 DNA is TGTGCCAGCAGCCGGATAGCGGGGGGGACCTACAATGAGCAGTTCTTC.

This chain links TRBV7-9 with TRBJ1-6; D gene ambiguous. Trimming stripped 5 bases from V and 4 bases from J, with 9 bases between. This CDR3 comprises 14 residues. Per the germline V gene, CDR1 is SEHNR and CDR2 is FQNEAQ (reference sequence). CDR3 bases: TGTGCCAGCAGCCCCCGTGAATATAATTCACCCCTCCACTTT. Amino acid sequence: CASSPREYNSPLHF.

This clone appeared a few times. V gene TRBV19 combines with J gene TRBJ2-7; 7 bases are a match to TRBD1. This CDR3 is built from 13 residues. CDR1 is LNHDA and CDR2 is SQIVND in the germline V gene (reference sequence). With V trimmed by 7 bases and J by 1 base, 4 bases remained unmatched. The CDR3 sequence is CASKDRVSYEQYF. The CDR3 DNA is TGTGCCAGTAAAGACAGGGTTTCCTACGAGCAGTACTTC.

This sequence joins TRBV19 and TRBJ1-1; D gene ambiguous. Trimming took off 2 bases at V and 6 bases at J, with 13 bases between the two ends. There are 14 residues in the CDR3. Germline V gene data show CDR1 as LNHDA and CDR2 as SQIVND (reference sequence). CDR3 sequence reads: CASSIFSEGPEAFF. The CDR3 region has the DNA TGTGCCAGTAGTATATTTTCTGAGGGCCCTGAAGCTTTCTTT.

V usage is TRBV27 and J usage is TRBJ2-3; D not resolved. With 8 bases removed from V and 3 bases from J, the gap between germline ends came to 9 bases. The CDR3 covers 12 residues. CDR1 and CDR2 from the germline V gene are MNHEY and SMNVEV (reference sequence). The CDR3 DNA is TGTGCCAGCGGCCGCCCGACAGATACGCAGTATTTT. Translation gives CASGRPTDTQYF.

The chain is built from TRBV21-1 and TRBJ2-5; the DNA was not used to check the table's D call, TRBD2. TRBV21-1 is described as a pseudogene. The CDR3 length is 14 residues. The CDR3, as DNA: TGTGCCAGCATCGACCTAGCGGGGGGGGAGACCCAGTACTTC. Protein: CASIDLAGGETQYF.

This clone was seen only a few times. The rearrangement joins TRBV6-6 to TRBJ2-3, with 12 nucleotides matching TRBD2. Per the germline V gene, CDR1 is MNHNY and CDR2 is SVGAGI (reference sequence). J was trimmed by 2 bases and V by 6 bases; bases with no gene match: 3. The CDR3 is 15 amino acids. The CDR3 DNA follows: TGTGCCAGCAGCGGACTAGCGGGGTTCACAGATACGCAGTATTTT. Amino acid sequence: CASSGLAGFTDTQYF.

The chain's CDR3 is CASSGSVSSYNEQFF. The CDR3 nucleotides read TGTGCCAGCAGCGGTAGCGTGAGCTCCTACAATGAGCAGTTCTTC. V is TRBV9 and J is TRBJ2-1, with TRBD2 as a possible D gene (5 bases). This CDR3 spans 15 amino acids. Germline values: CDR1 SGDLS, CDR2 YYNGEE. V was clipped by 3 bases and J by 0 bases, with 10 bases between them.

J is TRBJ1-2 and V is TRBV28; the D gene is possibly TRBD1 (6 bases). This CDR3 spans 13 amino acids. V shed 7 bases and J shed 8 bases, with 17 bases lying between them. Germline-derived CDR1 and CDR2 are MDHEN and SYDVKM. The CDR3 loop is CASKWGTNPGYTF. CDR3 DNA sequence: TGTGCCAGCAAGTGGGGGACAAACCCCGGCTACACCTTC.

This clone has just one count. The V and J genes are TRBV7-9 and TRBJ1-6; D gene uncertain. Germline V CDR1 and CDR2: SEHNR, FQNEAQ (reference sequence). The V and J ends lost 8 bases and 10 bases respectively, with 18 bases between them. The CDR3 contains 14 residues. The CDR3 loop is CASARTGFQSPLHF. In DNA form, the CDR3 reads TGTGCCAGCGCCCGGACGGGCTTTCAGTCACCCCTCCACTTT.

The chain couples TRBV5-1 to TRBJ1-2; 9 nucleotides line up with TRBD1. CDR1 is SGHRS, CDR2 YFSETQ, per germline. The J segment lost 4 bases and the V segment lost 0 bases, leaving 4 bases of the junction unmatched. This CDR3 has 15 amino acids. This chain's CDR3 is CASSLVGTGSYGYTF. CDR3 nucleotides: TGCGCCAGCAGCTTGGTGGGGACAGGGAGCTATGGCTACACCTTC. The variable domain in full, completed from reference TRBV5-1 and TRBJ1-2, reads KAGVTQTPRYLIKTRGQQVTLSCSPISGHRSVSWYQQTPGQGLQFLFEYFSETQRNKGNFPGRFSGRQFSNSRSEMNVSTLELGDSALYLCASSLVGTGSYGYTFGSGTRLTVV.

This clone is medium-sized (0.01 to 0.1%) within its sample. The chain combines TRBV29-1 with TRBJ1-2, with 9 bases identical to TRBD1. The V gene's germline CDR1 is SQVTM and CDR2 ANQGSEA. The ends lost 4 bases at V and 7 bases at J; junction bases unmatched: 7. The CDR3 has 13 amino acids. This chain's CDR3 is CSVAGQGSLGYTF. The CDR3 DNA follows: TGCAGCGTTGCAGGACAGGGGTCCCTTGGCTACACCTTC.

Note on this clone: Compared with germline, one end of the junction differs, possibly owing to a read error. The chain recombines TRBV7-7 with TRBJ2-2; maybe TRBD1 (6 bases). CDR1 and CDR2 from the germline V gene are SSHAT and FNYEAQ (reference sequence). The CDR3 sequence is 15 residues long. CDR3 amino acids: CASSSDQGSAGELFF. DNA for the CDR3: TGTGCTAGCAGTTCAGATCAGGGGAGTGCCGGGGAGCTGTTTTTT.

This rearrangement joins TRBV5-1 to TRBJ2-2; D possibly corresponds to TRBD1 (6 bases). The V end lost 4 bases, the J end lost 0 bases, and 16 bases lay between the germline ends. This CDR3 spans 17 amino acids. Germline V CDR1 and CDR2: SGHRS, YFSETQ. DNA of the CDR3: TGCGCCAGCAGCCTTAACTCCGGGACATCGAACACCGGGGAGCTGTTTTTT. This translates into CASSLNSGTSNTGELFF.

This clone was counted between two and nine times. The CDR3 DNA reads TGTGCCAGTGCACAGGCTGAAGATAACTATGGCTACACCTTC. Residues: CASAQAEDNYGYTF. The rearrangement uses TRBV19 and TRBJ1-2; the D gene is possibly TRBD1 (5 bases). CDR3 size: 14 residues. Trimming stripped 8 bases from V and 1 base from J, with 14 bases between. Germline CDR1 and CDR2: LNHDA and SQIVND (reference sequence).

The J gene is TRBJ1-1, the V gene TRBV7-9, with 8 positions matching TRBD1. Trimming took 4 bases from V and 1 from J; bases not matched to a gene: 8. CDR1 and CDR2 (germline): SEHNR, FQNEAQ (reference sequence). CDR3 length equals 16 residues. DNA for the CDR3: TGTGCCAGCAGCTCAATACAGACAGGGGAGAACACTGAAGCTTTCTTT. Translated: CASSSIQTGENTEAFF.

The rearrangement uses TRBV20-1 and TRBJ1-2, with no clear D. The CDR3 consists of 11 residues. The ends were cut back, 3 bases at V and 8 bases at J, with 10 bases in the middle. Germline values: CDR1 DFQATT, CDR2 SNEGSKA (reference sequence). CDR3 sequence: CSASLIVGYTF. The CDR3 nucleotides are TGCAGTGCTAGCTTAATTGTCGGCTACACCTTC.

This clone is a singleton in its sample. This chain joins TRBV10-3 and TRBJ1-1; 9 nucleotides match TRBD1. The germline V gene has CDR1 ENHRY and CDR2 SYGVKD. The V gene end was trimmed by 2 bases and the J gene end by 9 bases; junction bases not matched to a gene: 7. This CDR3 has 14 amino acids. The DNA of the CDR3 is TGTGCCATCAGTGAGCCTCGGACAGGGGAGCAAGCTTTCTTT. Residues: CAISEPRTGEQAFF.

This clone appeared a few times. This chain links TRBV18 with TRBJ2-1; D not certain. The germline V gene encodes CDR1 KGHSH and CDR2 LQKENI. Trimming cost V 6 bases and J 4 bases, with 16 bases left between them. This CDR3 region has 15 residues. CDR3 DNA: TGTGCCAGCTCCCCCGACTCGATCCTTTACAATGAGCAGTTCTTC. Translating gives CASSPDSILYNEQFF.

This chain connects TRBV7-9 to TRBJ2-3; D gene uncertain. Germline CDR1 is SEHNR and CDR2 is FQNEAQ (reference sequence). V was trimmed by 2 bases and J by 6 bases, leaving 12 bases between them. This CDR3 contains 14 residues. The CDR3 here is CASSLTSPGDTQYF. In DNA, the CDR3 is TGTGCCAGCAGCTTAACTTCCCCCGGTGATACGCAGTATTTT.

The V gene is TRBV19, the J gene TRBJ2-5; TRBD1 aligns across 8 bases. Gene TRBJ2-7 matches the end of the DNA better, so the J call may be wrong. The CDR3 has 16 amino acids. Per germline, CDR1 LNHDA and CDR2 SQIVND (reference sequence). The CDR3 sequence is CASSTEIRGRPYEQYF. The CDR3 nucleotides read TGTGCCAGTAGTACGGAGATCAGGGGGCGACCGTACGAGCAGTACTTC.

The chain carries TRBV14 and TRBJ1-2, with 8 bases that match TRBD1. Per germline, CDR1 SGHDN and CDR2 FVKESK. The CDR3 consists of 13 residues. V gave up 4 bases and J gave up 5 bases; unmatched junction bases: 3. Written as DNA, the CDR3 is TGTGCCAGCAGCCCCGACAGGGGATATGGCTACACCTTC. Translated: CASSPDRGYGYTF.

The chain recombines TRBV6-6 with TRBJ2-7, with D perhaps matching TRBD1 (5 bases). The CDR3 is 13 amino acids. CDR1 and CDR2 (germline): MNHNY, SVGAGI (reference sequence). V lost 7 bases and J lost 4, with 14 bases in between. The CDR3 sequence is CASIDSRNYEQYF. In DNA, the CDR3 is TGTGCCAGCATCGACAGTAGGAATTACGAGCAGTACTTC.

The genes are TRBV27 and TRBJ1-2; D unclear. Trimming took off 8 bases at V and 2 bases at J, with 21 bases between the two ends. The CDR3 is made up of 16 amino acids. CDR1 and CDR2 (germline): MNHEY, SMNVEV (reference sequence). CDR3 protein: CASSKLPQQLNYGYTF. Here the CDR3 DNA reads TGTGCCAGCTCTAAACTGCCTCAACAGCTAAACTATGGCTACACCTTC.

V usage is TRBV18 and J usage is TRBJ2-7; D ambiguous. Trimming shortened V by 0 bases and J by 3 bases, and 6 bases separated the two germline ends. The germline V gene has CDR1 KGHSH and CDR2 LQKENI. CDR3 size: 13 residues. Here the CDR3 DNA reads TGTGCCAGCTCACCACCGCCCGGCTACGAGCAGTACTTC. Its protein is CASSPPPGYEQYF. The variable domain in full, completed from reference TRBV18 and TRBJ2-7, reads NAGVMQNPRHLVRRRGQEARLRCSPMKGHSHVYWYRQLPEEGLKFMVYLQKENIIDESGMPKERFSAEFPKEGPSILRIQQVVRGDSAAYFCASSPPPGYEQYFGPGTRLTVT.

The CDR3 is CASSPSGRNYGYTF. The CDR3 DNA is TGTGCCAGCAGCCCGTCCGGACGTAACTATGGCTACACCTTC. This chain links TRBV7-9 with TRBJ1-2; D call uncertain. Trimming left V 5 bases short and J 1 base short, with 11 bases between. The germline V gene encodes CDR1 SEHNR and CDR2 FQNEAQ (reference sequence). This CDR3 has 14 residues.

This chain connects TRBV11-2 to TRBJ2-7; 9 bases line up with TRBD1. Looked up from germline, CDR1 is SGHAT and CDR2 is FQNNGV. Germline trimming cut 8 bases from V and 5 bases from J; bases unmatched to any gene: 4. The CDR3 has 12 amino acids. The CDR3 nucleotides are TGTGCCAGCGGGACAGGGTATGACGAGCAGTACTTC. Protein sequence: CASGTGYDEQYF. Full variable domain (rest looked up from reference TRBV11-2 and TRBJ2-7): EAGVAQSPRYKIIEKRQSVAFWCNPISGHATLYWYQQILGQGPKLLIQFQNNGVVDDSQLPKDRFSAERLKGVDSTLKIQPAKLEDSAVYLCASGTGYDEQYFGPGTRLTVT.

This clone was seen once. Other DNA sequences in the sample encode the same CDR3. The rearrangement links TRBV5-1 to TRBJ2-5, with D perhaps matching TRBD2 (7 bases). The ends were cut back, 0 bases at V and 4 bases at J, with 10 bases in the middle. The germline V gene encodes CDR1 SGHRS and CDR2 YFSETQ. This CDR3 comprises 14 residues. Here the CDR3 DNA reads TGCGCCAGCAGCTTGGAGGGGGGGCGAGAGACCCAGTACTTC. Its translation is CASSLEGGRETQYF. The variable domain in full, completed from reference TRBV5-1 and TRBJ2-5, reads KAGVTQTPRYLIKTRGQQVTLSCSPISGHRSVSWYQQTPGQGLQFLFEYFSETQRNKGNFPGRFSGRQFSNSRSEMNVSTLELGDSALYLCASSLEGGRETQYFGPGTRLLVL.

This clone was picked up a small number of times. J is TRBJ1-5 and V is TRBV19; D unresolved. With 7 bases removed from V and 10 bases from J, the gap between germline ends came to 14 bases. The CDR3 loop spans 12 amino acids. Germline V lookup: CDR1 LNHDA, CDR2 SQIVND (reference sequence). The CDR3 DNA sequence: TGTGCCAGTACCCTCGAGGGTGGACCCCAGCATTTT. Its translation is CASTLEGGPQHF.